This T cell receptor (beta chain) was observed in a study of patients and donors after allogeneic stem cell transplantation. TCRdb re-called the RT-PCR reads through MiXCR, storing one row per CDR3 protein. In the table there are about 410,000 distinct CDR3 sequences, 16% of which are singletons. This clonotype was picked up a small number of times. Germline lookup yields CDR1 SEHNR and CDR2 FQNEAQ (reference sequence). V was clipped by 5 bases and J by 13 bases; unmatched bases: 21. The CDR3 is 16 amino acids. The genes are TRBV7-9 and TRBJ2-3; 7 positions agree with TRBD1. Input material: blood, either unsorted or a sorted T cell fraction (not recorded which). This sequence originates from a human donor who was either an allogeneic HSCT recipient or a stem cell or donor lymphocyte infusion donor (not recorded which). It is not recorded whose cells these are; they may come from a transplant donor. Here the CDR3 DNA reads TGTGCCAGCAGCCGGCGGACAGGCCTCACGACCTGGCTGGAGTATTTT. Protein product: CASSRRTGLTTWLEYF.